This entry describes one T cell receptor (beta chain). The use of a sample-barcoded 5' primer and a J-beta primer mix characterized a second PCR of roughly 7 to 12 cycles. Via MiXCR, TCRdb re-called the 5' RACE reads, giving one row per CDR3 protein. The table lists 1.5 million to 2 million distinct CDR3 sequences, roughly 27% of them singletons. Germline CDR1 reads SGHRS; CDR2 reads YFSETQ. The V gene end was trimmed by 3 bases and the J gene end by 8 bases; junction bases not matched to a gene: 9. CDR3 length: 14 residues. This record comes from a study of blood T cells in healthy people across ages.

This TCR derives from a woman aged 25 to 39 in good health. The sample consisted of blood. The gene calls are TRBV5-1 and TRBJ1-2; 8 bases align to TRBD1. For the CDR3, the DNA is TGCGCCAGCAGCTCCCTGACAGGGGAGGAGGGCTACACCTTC. It specifies CASSSLTGEEGYTF.